Listed below are T cell receptor beta chains from one sample, sequenced in a study of control samples from healthy donors and cancer patients. Here immunoSEQ multiplex PCR was the method, and the copy in TCRdb shows in-frame clones only, minus some. The sample includes about 83,000 clones, around 92% seen only once; the top ten take 15% to 19%. The sequencing sample was made of blood. All receptors come from a man younger than 45 in good health. Both conserved end residues are trimmed from each CDR3. Each record gives: J gene, clone size, V gene, D gene, CDR3 protein. D genes are given only for firm matches. Rows may omit the clone size; those that give it use once, few, many or a size class.

J: TRBJ2-3; size: once; V: TRBV6-2/TRBV6-3; D: -; CDR3: ASSYRWGPSTDTQY
J: TRBJ2-1; size: -; V: TRBV6-4; D: -; CDR3: ASSSRGGSYNEQF
J: TRBJ2-7; size: -; V: TRBV18; D: -; CDR3: APGDHEQY
J: TRBJ2-7; size: -; V: TRBV6-1; D: TRBD1; CDR3: ASSEQGAPYEQY
J: TRBJ1-2; size: -; V: TRBV7-9; D: -; CDR3: ASSLLDWGAEDYGYT
J: TRBJ1-2; size: -; V: TRBV24-1; D: TRBD1; CDR3: ATSESGGYYGYT
J: TRBJ2-7; size: -; V: TRBV5-6; D: -; CDR3: ASSDWVGEQY
J: TRBJ1-1; size: -; V: TRBV7-9; D: -; CDR3: ASSLAGLPSEAF
J: TRBJ1-5; size: once; V: TRBV10-3; D: -; CDR3: AIRGGNSNQPQH
J: TRBJ2-5; size: -; V: TRBV7-3; D: TRBD1; CDR3: ASSAIGTGPGETQY
J: TRBJ2-7; size: -; V: TRBV7-9; D: -; CDR3: ASSLVGGNEQY